These 23 T cell receptor beta chains were sequenced from one sample in a study of regulatory T cells in long-lasting Graves disease. The time point: newly diagnosed GD, antithyroid drugs for less than 3 months. The TCR library was made from RNA extracted from PBMCs. Combining iRepertoire HTBI primers with Arm-PCR of CDR3 regions, the authors built TCR beta libraries. MiXCR, run by TCRdb on the multiplex PCR reads, gives a single entry per CDR3 protein. The sample holds a few hundred thousand distinct CDR3 sequences, approximately 12% seen once. The data also belong to a second study, concerning T cells in Graves' hyperthyroidism and ophthalmopathy.

Source: peripheral blood mononuclear cells (PBMCs), taken at new diagnosis, from a patient treated with antithyroid drugs. Receptor source: a woman aged 18-29 years with Graves disease.

This clonotype is a singleton in its sample. This may arise from a read error, as a much more abundant clone is one base away. This CDR3 is CASSFRSSSYNEQLF. CDR3 nucleotides: TGCGCCAGCAGCTTTAGATCCAGCTCCTACAATGAGCAGTTATTC. The chain couples TRBV5-1 to TRBJ2-1, with D unclear. CDR1 and CDR2 from the germline V gene are SGHRS and YFSETQ. The CDR3 has 15 residues. Filled out from reference TRBV5-1 and TRBJ2-1, the complete variable domain reads KAGVTQTPRYLIKTRGQQVTLSCSPISGHRSVSWYQQTPGQGLQFLFEYFSETQRNKGNFPGRFSGRQFSNSRSEMNVSTLELGDSALYLCASSFRSSSYNEQLFGPGTRLTVL.

This clonotype has more than one count but fewer than ten. The chain links TRBV4-3 to TRBJ2-2; unclear D gene. Looked up from germline, CDR1 is LGHNA and CDR2 is YSLEER. This CDR3 is 18 amino acids long. V lost 6 bases, J lost 0 bases, and 20 bases lay in between. The CDR3 coding sequence is TGCGCCAGCAGTTCCGGCCCGTTGGTTGGACCGAACACCGGGGAGCTGTTTTTT. This codes for CASSSGPLVGPNTGELFF.

This clonotype was observed many times. This chain uses TRBV5-1 with TRBJ1-5; 11 bases agree with TRBD1. V lost 4 bases to trimming and J lost 1 base; unmatched junction nucleotides: 7. Germline V gene lookup returns CDR1 SGHRS and CDR2 YFSETQ. The CDR3 loop spans 17 amino acids. The CDR3 spells CASSMGTGGLSNQPQHF. DNA for the CDR3: TGCGCCAGCAGCATGGGGACAGGGGGTTTAAGCAATCAGCCCCAGCATTTT.

The chain is built from TRBV7-3 and TRBJ2-2, with TRBD2 matching over 14 bases. With 1 base clipped from V and 5 bases from J, the junction kept 9 bases outside the gene matches. From germline, CDR1 is SGHTA and CDR2 FQGTGA. The CDR3 has 19 amino acids. The CDR3 region has the DNA TGTGCCAGCAGCTTAAGGGGGACTAGCGGGAGAAAAAAGACCGGGGAGCTGTTTTTT. Amino acids: CASSLRGTSGRKKTGELFF.

This clonotype was seen at least ten times. The chain couples TRBV7-3 to TRBJ2-2; D is unclear. In germline, CDR1 is SGHTA, CDR2 FQGTGA. The ends were cut back, 5 bases at V and 0 bases at J, with 4 bases in the middle. The CDR3 consists of 13 residues. The CDR3 is CASSPSNTGELFF. CDR3 bases: TGTGCCAGCAGCCCATCGAACACCGGGGAGCTGTTTTTT.

This clonotype was recorded at least ten times. V gene TRBV18 combines with J gene TRBJ2-7; the D gene is possibly TRBD1 (6 bases). Trimming removed 4 bases at V and 0 bases at J, with 10 bases between. Germline CDR1 and CDR2: KGHSH and LQKENI. The CDR3 runs 14 residues. The CDR3 reads CASSRGQGSYEQYF. CDR3 coding DNA: TGTGCCAGCTCACGGGGGCAGGGCTCCTACGAGCAGTACTTC.

This clonotype has a single count. The chain links TRBV7-8 to TRBJ2-7; D gene ambiguous. Trimming removed 0 bases from V and 5 bases from J, with 5 bases in between. Looked up from germline, CDR1 is SGHVS and CDR2 is FQNEAQ. The length of the CDR3 is 12 residues. CDR3 in amino acids: CASSLAYDEQYF. For the CDR3, the DNA is TGTGCCAGCAGCTTAGCTTACGACGAGCAGTACTTC.

This clonotype was recorded many times. The chain employs TRBV6-2 or TRBV6-3 and TRBJ2-7; D is possibly TRBD2 (6 bases). This CDR3 spans 13 amino acids. V lost 8 bases and J lost 7, with 18 bases in between. Looked up from germline, CDR1 is MNHEY and CDR2 is SVGEGT. The CDR3 is CASRPGLLGEQYF. In DNA, the CDR3 is TGTGCCAGCCGCCCGGGACTTTTAGGGGAGCAGTACTTC.

The V and J genes are TRBV4-1 and TRBJ1-1, with 7 bases that match TRBD1. The trim removed 0 bases at V and 2 bases at J, leaving 9 bases unmatched. From germline, CDR1 is MGHRA and CDR2 YSYEKL. This CDR3 has 17 residues. Written as DNA, the CDR3 is TGCGCCAGCAGCCAAGATGTGCCGGGACAGTTCAACACTGAAGCTTTCTTT. It codes for CASSQDVPGQFNTEAFF.

This clonotype was detected many times. V and J are TRBV11-2 and TRBJ2-7, with 8 positions matching TRBD2. Trimming removed 3 bases from V and 3 bases from J; junction bases left unmatched: 10. In germline, CDR1 is SGHAT, CDR2 FQNNGV. The CDR3 has 16 amino acids. CDR3 DNA: TGTGCCAGCAGCTTCCGGACTAGCCGGTTAGTCTACGAGCAGTACTTC. Protein product: CASSFRTSRLVYEQYF.

This clonotype was detected many times. The chain uses TRBV12-3 or TRBV12-4 and TRBJ2-1, with D perhaps TRBD2 (5 bases). The CDR3 has 17 amino acids. With 5 bases removed from V and 3 bases from J, the gap between germline ends came to 20 bases. CDR3 sequence: CASSPPTSAALYNEQFF. CDR3 bases: TGTGCCAGCAGTCCCCCCACCTCAGCGGCCCTCTACAATGAGCAGTTCTTC.

This clonotype was seen only a few times. V usage is TRBV11-2 and J usage is TRBJ1-2; 7 bases agree with TRBD1. V dropped 2 bases and J dropped 13; count of bases not matched to a gene: 10. This CDR3 is built from 13 residues. The germline gives CDR1 SGHAT, CDR2 FQNNGV. The CDR3 bases are TGTGCCAGCAGCTTATTGGCGGCAGGGGGAAGCACCTTC. It specifies CASSLLAAGGSTF.

The sample holds a few counts of this clonotype. V and J are TRBV7-9 and TRBJ1-5, with D possibly TRBD1 on 6 matching bases. The germline CDR1 and CDR2 sequences are SEHNR and FQNEAQ (reference sequence). Trimming removed 5 bases at V and 6 bases at J, with 14 bases between. CDR3 length equals 14 residues. CDR3 residues: CASSHGGLSQPQHF. The CDR3 coding sequence is TGTGCCAGCAGCCACGGGGGGCTAAGTCAGCCCCAGCATTTT.

This clonotype was counted at least ten times. The chain joins TRBV11-3 to TRBJ2-1; D might be TRBD1 or TRBD2, each matching 6 bases. V dropped 5 bases and J dropped 7 bases, with 21 bases sitting between them. Germline V lookup: CDR1 SGHNT, CDR2 YENEEA. This CDR3 is 16 amino acids long. CDR3 sequence reads: CASSGRGRLQGNEQFF. CDR3 DNA: TGTGCCAGCAGCGGCCGGGGGCGCTTACAGGGAAATGAGCAGTTCTTC.

This clonotype was seen at least ten times. The rearrangement joins TRBV10-3 to TRBJ1-5; tentative D call: TRBD1 (5 bases). CDR1 is ENHRY, CDR2 SYGVKD, per germline. The CDR3 spans 13 residues. Trimming cost V 8 bases and J 5 bases, with 13 bases left between them. The CDR3, as DNA: TGTGCCATCTCTTCACAGGTTGATCAGCCCCAGCATTTT. As protein: CAISSQVDQPQHF.

This clonotype was recorded at least ten times. This chain uses TRBV11-3 with TRBJ2-7; D remains ambiguous. This CDR3 has 13 residues. Trimming shortened V by 2 bases and J by 3 bases, and 8 bases separated the two germline ends. Germline CDR1 is SGHNT and CDR2 is YENEEA. CDR3 in amino acids: CASSLIDGYEQYF. The CDR3 DNA sequence: TGTGCCAGCAGCTTAATAGATGGCTACGAGCAGTACTTC.

This clonotype appeared a few times. J is TRBJ2-6 and V is TRBV6-5; TRBD2 matches 7 bases. The CDR3 runs to 21 residues. Germline CDR1 is MNHEY and CDR2 is SVGAGI. J gave up 0 bases and V 2 bases, and 16 bases lay outside the gene matches. Here the CDR3 DNA reads TGTGCCAGCAGTTACCTAAACGTCGCGCGGGGGATTTACTCTGGGGCCAACGTCCTGACTTTC. Translated: CASSYLNVARGIYSGANVLTF.

This sequence joins TRBV5-1 and TRBJ2-5; no firm D call. CDR3 length: 13 amino acids. The germline V gene encodes CDR1 SGHRS and CDR2 YFSETQ. V lost 8 bases to trimming and J lost 5 bases, with 16 bases between them. CDR3 amino acids: CASHWLFGETQYF. In DNA, the CDR3 is TGCGCCAGTCACTGGCTTTTTGGCGAGACCCAGTACTTC.

The genes are TRBV20-1 and TRBJ1-1; 10 nucleotides agree with TRBD1. V lost 6 bases to trimming and J lost 4 bases; unmatched junction nucleotides: 8. Germline values: CDR1 DFQATT, CDR2 SNEGSKA (reference sequence). This CDR3 comprises 14 residues. Here the CDR3 DNA reads TGCAGTGCCCGACAGGGGGCGTCGGGCACTGAAGCTTTCTTT. Translated, it gives CSARQGASGTEAFF.

This clonotype was picked up many times. This chain links TRBV6-1 with TRBJ2-2, with D perhaps TRBD1 (5 bases). The ends were cut back, 6 bases at V and 4 bases at J, with 15 bases in the middle. The length of the CDR3 is 15 residues. The germline CDR1 and CDR2 sequences are MNHNS and SASEGT. CDR3 sequence reads: CASRHRLPGTGELFF. As DNA, the CDR3 is TGTGCCAGCAGGCACAGGCTGCCAGGCACCGGGGAGCTGTTTTTT.

This clonotype was counted ten times or more. J is TRBJ1-5 and V is TRBV25-1; D gene unclear. Germline V lookup: CDR1 MGHDK, CDR2 SYGVNS. Between the trimmed V and J ends, which lost 5 bases and 3 bases, there was a span of 14 bases. The CDR3 is made up of 15 amino acids. This CDR3 is CASSSLSGDNQPQHF. The CDR3 DNA reads as TGTGCCAGCAGTAGCCTGAGCGGTGACAATCAGCCCCAGCATTTT.

The chain links TRBV6-2 or TRBV6-3 to TRBJ2-3; D is perhaps TRBD2 (6 bases). There are 16 residues in the CDR3. The V gene's germline CDR1 is MNHEY and CDR2 SVGEGT. Deletions cut 3 bases from V and 4 bases from J, with 17 bases between. CDR3 amino acids: CASSYLDGSGADTQYF. CDR3 nucleotides: TGTGCCAGCAGTTATCTGGACGGTAGCGGCGCAGATACGCAGTATTTT.

This clonotype showed up many times. This rearrangement joins TRBV29-1 to TRBJ2-7; 9 positions match TRBD2. The CDR3 length is 13 residues. V trimming: 6 bases; J trimming: 4 bases; junction bases outside the gene matches: 7. Germline CDR1 and CDR2: SQVTM and ANQGSEA. CDR3 DNA: TGCAGCGTCTTAGCGGGAGACTCTTACGAGCAGTACTTC. Translating gives CSVLAGDSYEQYF.